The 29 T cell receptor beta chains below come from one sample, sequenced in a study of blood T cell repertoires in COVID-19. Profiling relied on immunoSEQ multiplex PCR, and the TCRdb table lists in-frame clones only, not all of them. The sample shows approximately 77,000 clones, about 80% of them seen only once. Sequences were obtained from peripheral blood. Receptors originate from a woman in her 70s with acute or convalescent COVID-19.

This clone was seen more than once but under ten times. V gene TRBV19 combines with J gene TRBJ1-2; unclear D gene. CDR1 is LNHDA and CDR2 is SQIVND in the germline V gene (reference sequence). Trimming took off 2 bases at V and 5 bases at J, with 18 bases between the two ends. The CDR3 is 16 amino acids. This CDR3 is CASSIPGWRAEYGYTF. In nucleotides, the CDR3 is TGTGCCAGTAGTATACCCGGGTGGAGGGCTGAGTATGGCTACACCTTC.

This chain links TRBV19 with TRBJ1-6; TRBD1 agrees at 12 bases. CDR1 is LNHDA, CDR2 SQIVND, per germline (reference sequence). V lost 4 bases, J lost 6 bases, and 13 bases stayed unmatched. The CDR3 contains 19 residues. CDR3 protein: CASSTLLGTGGRGNSPLHF. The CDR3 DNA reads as TGTGCCAGTAGTACCCTTTTAGGGACAGGGGGCCGGGGTAATTCACCCCTCCACTTT.

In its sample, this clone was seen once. CDR3 residues: CASSPIAGGPKNEQFF. The CDR3 nucleotides are TGCGCCAGCAGCCCCATAGCGGGGGGGCCGAAAAATGAGCAGTTCTTC. The gene calls are TRBV5-1 and TRBJ2-1, with TRBD2 matching over 11 bases. The trim removed 4 bases at V and 7 bases at J, leaving 10 bases unmatched. Looked up from germline, CDR1 is SGHRS and CDR2 is YFSETQ. The CDR3 contains 16 residues.

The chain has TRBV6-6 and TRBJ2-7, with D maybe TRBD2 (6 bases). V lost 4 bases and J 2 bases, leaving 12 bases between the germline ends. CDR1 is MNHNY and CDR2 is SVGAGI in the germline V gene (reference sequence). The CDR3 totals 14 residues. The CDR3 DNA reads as TGTGCCAGCAGTTCCCGGGACTCCCCCTACGAGCAGTACTTC. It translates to CASSSRDSPYEQYF.

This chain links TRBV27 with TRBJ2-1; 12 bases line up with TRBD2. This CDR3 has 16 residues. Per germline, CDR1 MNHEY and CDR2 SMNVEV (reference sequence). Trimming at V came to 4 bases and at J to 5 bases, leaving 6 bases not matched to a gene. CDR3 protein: CASSSGRLAGDNEQFF. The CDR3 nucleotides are TGTGCCAGCAGTTCGGGGAGACTAGCGGGGGACAATGAGCAGTTCTTC.

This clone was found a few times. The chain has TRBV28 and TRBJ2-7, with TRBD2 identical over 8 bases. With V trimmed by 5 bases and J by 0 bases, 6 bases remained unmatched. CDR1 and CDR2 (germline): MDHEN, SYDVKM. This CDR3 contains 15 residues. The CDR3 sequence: CASSPTGTSSYEQYF. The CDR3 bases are TGTGCCAGCAGTCCTACCGGGACTAGCTCCTACGAGCAGTACTTC.

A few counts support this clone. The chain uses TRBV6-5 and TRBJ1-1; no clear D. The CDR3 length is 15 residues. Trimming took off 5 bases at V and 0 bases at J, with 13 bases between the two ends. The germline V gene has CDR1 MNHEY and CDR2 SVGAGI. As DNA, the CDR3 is TGTGCCAGCAGTCGCCCAGGTGACGTGAACACTGAAGCTTTCTTT. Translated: CASSRPGDVNTEAFF.

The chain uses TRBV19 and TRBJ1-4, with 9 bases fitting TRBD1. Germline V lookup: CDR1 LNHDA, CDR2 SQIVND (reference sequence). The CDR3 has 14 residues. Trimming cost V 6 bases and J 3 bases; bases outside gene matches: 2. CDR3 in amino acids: CASRGQGPNEKLFF. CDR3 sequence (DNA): TGTGCCAGTAGGGGACAGGGACCTAATGAAAAACTGTTTTTT.

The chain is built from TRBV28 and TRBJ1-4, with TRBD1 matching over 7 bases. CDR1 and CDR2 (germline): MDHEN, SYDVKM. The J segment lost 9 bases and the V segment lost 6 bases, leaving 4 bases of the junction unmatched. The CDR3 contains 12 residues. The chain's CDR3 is CASRTGLKKLFF. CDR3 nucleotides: TGTGCCAGCAGGACAGGGTTAAAAAAACTGTTTTTT.

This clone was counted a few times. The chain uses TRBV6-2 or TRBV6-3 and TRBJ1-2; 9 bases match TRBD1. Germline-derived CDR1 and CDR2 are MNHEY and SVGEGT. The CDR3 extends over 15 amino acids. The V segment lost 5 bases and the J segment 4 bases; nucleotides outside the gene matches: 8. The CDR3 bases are TGTGCCAGCAGTCTCCGGGACAGGGACCGCTATGGCTACACCTTC. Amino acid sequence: CASSLRDRDRYGYTF.

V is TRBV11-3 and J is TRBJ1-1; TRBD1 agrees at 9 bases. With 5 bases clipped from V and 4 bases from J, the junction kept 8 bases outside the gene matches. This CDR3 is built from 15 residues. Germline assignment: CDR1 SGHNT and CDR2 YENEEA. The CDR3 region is CASSPGQGTGTEAFF. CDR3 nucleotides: TGTGCCAGCAGCCCAGGACAGGGGACAGGCACTGAAGCTTTCTTT. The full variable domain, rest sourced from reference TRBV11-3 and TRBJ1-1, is EAGVVQSPRYKIIEKKQPVAFWCNPISGHNTLYWYLQNLGQGPELLIRYENEEAVDDSQLPKDRFSAERLKGVDSTLKIQPAELGDSAVYLCASSPGQGTGTEAFFGQGTRLTVV.

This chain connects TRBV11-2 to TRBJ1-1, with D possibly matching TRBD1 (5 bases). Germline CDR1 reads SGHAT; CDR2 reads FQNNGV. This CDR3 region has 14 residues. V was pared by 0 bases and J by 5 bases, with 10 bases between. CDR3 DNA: TGTGCCAGCAGCTTAGAGGCAGGGAAGACTGAAGCTTTCTTT. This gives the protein CASSLEAGKTEAFF.

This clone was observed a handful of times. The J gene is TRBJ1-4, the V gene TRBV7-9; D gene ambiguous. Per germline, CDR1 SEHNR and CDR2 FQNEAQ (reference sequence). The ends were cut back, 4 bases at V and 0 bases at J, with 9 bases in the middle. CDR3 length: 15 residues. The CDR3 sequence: CASSSDGATNEKLFF. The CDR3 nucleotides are TGTGCCAGCAGCTCAGACGGGGCAACTAATGAAAAACTGTTTTTT.

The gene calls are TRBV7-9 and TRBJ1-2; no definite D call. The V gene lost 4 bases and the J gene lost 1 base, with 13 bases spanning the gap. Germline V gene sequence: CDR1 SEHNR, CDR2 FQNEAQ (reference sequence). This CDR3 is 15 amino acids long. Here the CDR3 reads CASSSPAEYNYGYTF. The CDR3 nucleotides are TGTGCCAGCAGCTCCCCCGCGGAGTATAACTATGGCTACACCTTC. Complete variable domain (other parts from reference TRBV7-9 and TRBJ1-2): DTGVSQNPRHKITKRGQNVTFRCDPISEHNRLYWYRQTLGQGPEFLTYFQNEAQLEKSRLLSDRFSAERPKGSFSTLEIQRTEQGDSAMYLCASSSPAEYNYGYTFGSGTRLTVV.

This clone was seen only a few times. Here the CDR3 DNA reads TGTGCCAGCAGCCCGGGACTAGCGGGGTCTGAGCAGTTCTTC. Its protein product is CASSPGLAGSEQFF. The V gene is TRBV3-1 (or the pseudogene TRBV3-2), the J gene TRBJ2-1; 13 bases line up with TRBD2. The V segment lost 4 bases and the J segment 9 bases; nucleotides outside the gene matches: 3. The CDR3 sequence is 14 residues long. Germline lookup yields CDR1 LGHDT and CDR2 YNNKEL (reference sequence).

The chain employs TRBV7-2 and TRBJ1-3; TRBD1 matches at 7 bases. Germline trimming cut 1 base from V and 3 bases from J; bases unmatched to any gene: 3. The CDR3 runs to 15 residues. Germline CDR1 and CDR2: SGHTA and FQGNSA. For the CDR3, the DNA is TGTGCCAGCAGCTTAGGAGGACAGGTTGGAAACACCATATATTTT. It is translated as CASSLGGQVGNTIYF.

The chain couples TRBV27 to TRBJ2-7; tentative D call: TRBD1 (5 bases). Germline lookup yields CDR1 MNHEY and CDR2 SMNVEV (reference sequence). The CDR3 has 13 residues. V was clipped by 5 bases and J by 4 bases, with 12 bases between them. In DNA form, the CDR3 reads TGTGCCAGCAGTCCCCGACAGATATACGAGCAGTACTTC. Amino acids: CASSPRQIYEQYF.

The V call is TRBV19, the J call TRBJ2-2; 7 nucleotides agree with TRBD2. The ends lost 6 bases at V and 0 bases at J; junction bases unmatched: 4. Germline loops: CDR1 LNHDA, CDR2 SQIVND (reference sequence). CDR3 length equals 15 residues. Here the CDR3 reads CASRERGPNTGELFF. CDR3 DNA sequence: TGTGCCAGTAGGGAGCGGGGTCCGAACACCGGGGAGCTGTTTTTT.

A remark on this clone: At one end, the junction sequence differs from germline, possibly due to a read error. The CDR3 sequence: CACSPPLAGVGEQFF. CDR3 coding DNA: TGTGCCTGCAGCCCCCCACTAGCGGGGGTTGGCGAGCAGTTCTTC. The chain is built from TRBV6-2 or TRBV6-3 and TRBJ2-1; TRBD2 matches at 11 bases. The length of the CDR3 is 15 residues. In germline, CDR1 is MNHEY, CDR2 SVGEGT.

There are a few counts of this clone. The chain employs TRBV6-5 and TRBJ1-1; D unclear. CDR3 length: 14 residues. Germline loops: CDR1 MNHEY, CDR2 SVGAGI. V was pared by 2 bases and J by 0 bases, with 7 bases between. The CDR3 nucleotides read TGTGCCAGCAGTTACACGAGGATGAACACTGAAGCTTTCTTT. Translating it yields CASSYTRMNTEAFF.

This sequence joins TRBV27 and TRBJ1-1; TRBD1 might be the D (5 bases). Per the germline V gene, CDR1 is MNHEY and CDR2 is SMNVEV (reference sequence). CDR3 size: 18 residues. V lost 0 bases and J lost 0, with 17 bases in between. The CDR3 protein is CASSLSPLRGLLNTEAFF. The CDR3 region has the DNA TGTGCCAGCAGTTTATCACCGCTTAGGGGTCTCCTGAACACTGAAGCTTTCTTT.

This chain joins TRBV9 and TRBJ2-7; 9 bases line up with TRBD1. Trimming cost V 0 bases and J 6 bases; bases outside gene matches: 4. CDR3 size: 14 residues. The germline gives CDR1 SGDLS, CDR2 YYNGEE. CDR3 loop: CASSVGDRAGEQYF. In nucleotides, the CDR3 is TGTGCCAGCAGCGTAGGGGACAGGGCGGGCGAGCAGTACTTC.

This CDR3 reads CASSRRTGRRMNTEAFF. The CDR3 DNA reads TGTGCCAGTAGTAGACGGACAGGGAGGAGGATGAACACTGAAGCTTTCTTT. This chain links TRBV19 with TRBJ1-1; 8 bases are a match to TRBD1. The V gene's germline CDR1 is LNHDA and CDR2 SQIVND (reference sequence). The CDR3 totals 17 residues. The V and J ends lost 4 bases and 0 bases, in that order; junction bases with no gene match: 10.

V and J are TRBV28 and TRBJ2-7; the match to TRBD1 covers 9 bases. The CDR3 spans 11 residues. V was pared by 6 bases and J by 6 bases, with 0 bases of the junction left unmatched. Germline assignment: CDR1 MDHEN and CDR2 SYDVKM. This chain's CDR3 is CASRQGAEQYF. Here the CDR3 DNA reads TGTGCCAGCAGACAGGGGGCCGAGCAGTACTTC.

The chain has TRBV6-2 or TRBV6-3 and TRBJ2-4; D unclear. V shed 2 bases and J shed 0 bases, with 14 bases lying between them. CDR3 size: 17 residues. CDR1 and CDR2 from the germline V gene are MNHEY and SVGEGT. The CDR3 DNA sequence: TGTGCCAGCAGTTACGATGGGCAGATCCTAGCCAAAAACATTCAGTACTTC. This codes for CASSYDGQILAKNIQYF.

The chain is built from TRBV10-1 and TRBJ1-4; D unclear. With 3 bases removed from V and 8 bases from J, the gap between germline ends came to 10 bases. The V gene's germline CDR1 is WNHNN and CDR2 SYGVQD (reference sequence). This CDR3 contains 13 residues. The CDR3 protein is CASSDGETEKLFF. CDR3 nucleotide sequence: TGCGCCAGCAGTGACGGGGAGACGGAAAAACTGTTTTTT.

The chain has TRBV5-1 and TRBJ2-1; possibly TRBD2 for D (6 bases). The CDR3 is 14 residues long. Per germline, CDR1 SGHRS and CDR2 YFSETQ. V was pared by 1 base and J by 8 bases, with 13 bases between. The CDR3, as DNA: TGCGCCAGCAGCTTGTCGGGGGTAGCGTATGAGCAGTTCTTC. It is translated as CASSLSGVAYEQFF.

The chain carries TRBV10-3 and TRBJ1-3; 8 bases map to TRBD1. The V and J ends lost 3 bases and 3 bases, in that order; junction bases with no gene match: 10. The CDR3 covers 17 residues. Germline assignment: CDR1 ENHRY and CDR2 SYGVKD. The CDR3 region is CAISDPAQGASGNTIYF. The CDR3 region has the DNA TGTGCCATCAGTGATCCCGCCCAGGGGGCTAGTGGAAACACCATATATTTT.

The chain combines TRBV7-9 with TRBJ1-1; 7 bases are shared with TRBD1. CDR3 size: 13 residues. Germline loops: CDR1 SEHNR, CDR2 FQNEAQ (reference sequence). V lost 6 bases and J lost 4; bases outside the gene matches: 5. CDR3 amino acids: CASSQDRRTEAFF. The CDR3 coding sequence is TGTGCCAGCAGTCAGGACAGGCGCACTGAAGCTTTCTTT.